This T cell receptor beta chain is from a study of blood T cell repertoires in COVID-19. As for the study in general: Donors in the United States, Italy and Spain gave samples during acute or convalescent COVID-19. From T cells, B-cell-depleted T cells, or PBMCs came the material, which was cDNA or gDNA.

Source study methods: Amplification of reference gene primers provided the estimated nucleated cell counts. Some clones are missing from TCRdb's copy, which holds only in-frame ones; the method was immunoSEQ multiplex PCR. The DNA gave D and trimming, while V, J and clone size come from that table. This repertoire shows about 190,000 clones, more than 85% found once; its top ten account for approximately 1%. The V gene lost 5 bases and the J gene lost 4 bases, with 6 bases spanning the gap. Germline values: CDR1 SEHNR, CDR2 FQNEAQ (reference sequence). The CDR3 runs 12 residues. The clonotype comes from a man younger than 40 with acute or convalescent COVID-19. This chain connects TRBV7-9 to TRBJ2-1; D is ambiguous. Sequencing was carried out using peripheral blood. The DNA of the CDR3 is TGTGCCAGCAGCACACCGTACAATGAGCAGTTCTTC. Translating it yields CASSTPYNEQFF.